These T cell receptor beta chains were read from a single sample in a study of cytomegalovirus exposure and HLA in healthy donors. Method: immunoSEQ multiplex PCR; TCRdb's copy keeps in-frame clones and lacks some. The sample has about 120,000 clones, about 86% seen once. Specimen: PBMCs. The receptors stem from a woman aged 25 to 39 in good health and CMV-seronegative. CDR3s include the opening cysteine and the closing phenylalanine or tryptophan. A D gene is named only where the DNA matches it firmly. Some rows mark clone size as missing; the rest say once, few, many or name a class of expanded clone.

j_call clone_size d_call v_call cdr3_aa cdr3_nt
TRBJ1-1 - TRBD1 TRBV7-3 CASSLNGQGVDTEAFF TGTGCCAGCAGCTTAAATGGACAGGGGGTGGACACTGAAGCTTTCTTT
TRBJ2-7 once - TRBV29-1 CSVWAGAFYEQYF TGCAGCGTTTGGGCAGGGGCTTTTTACGAGCAGTACTTC
TRBJ2-3 - - TRBV6-1 CASSEVAGNVPDTQYF TGTGCCAGCAGTGAAGTGGCAGGTAATGTGCCAGATACGCAGTATTTT
TRBJ2-5 - TRBD2 TRBV9 CASSVGSGGHQETQYF TGTGCCAGCAGCGTAGGGTCGGGAGGACACCAAGAGACCCAGTACTTC
TRBJ2-7 - TRBD1 TRBV7-7 CASSLDRGGEQYF TGTGCCAGCAGCTTAGACAGGGGCGGCGAGCAGTACTTC
TRBJ2-3 - - TRBV28 CASGVGLRGGTQYF TGTGCCAGCGGAGTGGGGTTGCGAGGGGGTACGCAGTATTTT
TRBJ1-5 - - TRBV2 CASRRGSRDQPQHF TGTGCCAGCAGAAGGGGGTCCCGCGATCAGCCCCAGCATTTT
TRBJ1-5 - - TRBV7-9 CASEAQGGNQPQHF TGTGCCAGCGAAGCCCAGGGTGGCAATCAGCCCCAGCATTTT
TRBJ2-7 - - TRBV7-8 CASSLGLATYEQYF TGTGCCAGCAGCTTAGGACTTGCTACCTACGAGCAGTACTTC
TRBJ2-1 - TRBD2 TRBV6-1 CASSGSLTSGSYSYNEQFF TGTGCCAGCAGTGGATCCCTGACTAGCGGGAGCTACTCCTACAATGAGCAGTTCTTC
TRBJ2-5 - TRBD1 TRBV6-5 CASRPTGGGTQYF TGTGCCAGCAGACCGACAGGGGGCGGGACCCAGTACTTC
TRBJ2-1 - - TRBV10-3 CAISESNPYNEQFF TGTGCCATCAGTGAGTCTAATCCCTACAATGAGCAGTTCTTC
TRBJ1-1 - - TRBV18 CASSPLTGPEAFF TGTGCCAGCTCACCCCTCACAGGGCCTGAAGCTTTCTTT
TRBJ1-1 - - TRBV2 CASSTGYPEAFF TGTGCCAGCAGTACAGGGTATCCTGAAGCTTTCTTT
TRBJ1-1 - - TRBV7-7 CASSLVGLETEAFF TGTGCTAGCAGCTTAGTTGGGTTGGAGACTGAAGCTTTCTTT
TRBJ2-7 - - TRBV6-6 CASSPFWGGEKYF TGTGCCAGCAGCCCTTTTTGGGGGGGCGAAAAGTACTTC
TRBJ1-2 - - TRBV7-9 CSSSSLVGLGDYGYTF TGTTCCAGCAGCTCCTTAGTGGGGTTAGGGGACTATGGCTACACCTTC
TRBJ2-7 few - TRBV28 CASSPPSGPSYEQYF TGTGCCAGCAGTCCTCCGTCAGGTCCTTCCTACGAGCAGTACTTC
TRBJ2-7 few TRBD2 TRBV28 CASSLMAGARVEQYF TGTGCCAGCAGTTTAATGGCGGGAGCGAGAGTCGAGCAGTACTTC
TRBJ2-7 - TRBD1 TRBV10-3 CAIRDRAHEQYF TGTGCCATCAGGGACAGGGCTCACGAGCAGTACTTC
TRBJ1-5 - - TRBV2 CASRETDGNQPQHF TGTGCCAGCAGGGAGACAGATGGCAATCAGCCCCAGCATTTT
TRBJ1-5 - - TRBV5-1 CASRLGGGNQPQHF TGCGCCAGCAGACTCGGGGGGGGCAATCAGCCCCAGCATTTT
TRBJ2-1 - TRBD2 TRBV6-5 CASSLGLAAYNEQFF TGTGCCAGCAGTCTCGGACTAGCGGCTTACAATGAGCAGTTCTTC
TRBJ2-1 - - TRBV7-2 CASSLGPTNEQFF TGTGCCAGCAGCTTAGGGCCAACCAATGAGCAGTTCTTC
TRBJ1-2 - TRBD1 TRBV5-1 CASGRQGAFGYTF TGCGCCAGCGGTAGACAGGGGGCGTTTGGCTACACCTTC
TRBJ2-3 - - TRBV28 CASSPPLVGTDTQYF TGTGCCAGCAGCCCTCCCTTAGTCGGCACAGATACGCAGTATTTT
TRBJ2-7 - - TRBV7-9 CASSLRGGEQYF TGTGCCAGCAGCTTACGAGGGGGCGAGCAGTACTTC
TRBJ1-4 once - TRBV11-1 CASSPRDLEGEKLFF TGTGCCAGCAGCCCGCGGGACTTGGAAGGGGAAAAACTGTTTTTT
TRBJ2-7 - TRBD1 TRBV5-8 CASSLGTGTEQYF TGTGCCAGCAGCTTGGGGACAGGTACCGAGCAGTACTTC
TRBJ2-7 - TRBD2 TRBV7-9 CSNTLDSGSTYEQYF TGTTCCAACACCCTCGATAGCGGGAGCACCTACGAGCAGTACTTC
TRBJ2-7 - TRBD2 TRBV28 CASRAPGRASSYEQYF TGTGCCAGCAGAGCTCCTGGGAGGGCGAGCTCCTACGAGCAGTACTTC
TRBJ2-7 - TRBD1 TRBV10-2 CASKITGTASYEQYF TGCGCCAGCAAGATTACCGGGACAGCCTCCTACGAGCAGTACTTC